Listed below are T cell receptor beta chains from one sample, sequenced in a study of T cell responses to AZD1222 COVID-19 vaccine. The table came from immunoSEQ multiplex PCR; TCRdb's copy has only in-frame clones and leaves some out. In the table there are some 88,000 clones, about nine tenths of which are singletons. Here the sequenced sample was peripheral blood, taken 28 days after the second AZD1222 dose. Receptors were obtained from an adult who received the AZD1222 COVID-19 vaccine. Both conserved end residues are part of each CDR3. D genes are given only for firm matches. Some rows have no size entry. The others give once, few or many, or a class for an expanded clone.

d_call	clone_size	v_call	j_call	cdr3_aa	cdr3_nt
NA	NA	TRBV3-1/TRBV3-2	TRBJ1-1	CASSQVVGRGNIEAFF	TGTGCCAGCAGCCAAGTGGTTGGCAGAGGGAACATTGAAGCTTTCTTT
TRBD1	NA	TRBV10-2	TRBJ1-1	CASSELLGDRDTSTEAFF	TGCGCCAGCAGTGAATTGTTAGGGGACAGGGATACGAGCACTGAAGCTTTCTTT
TRBD1	NA	TRBV3-1/TRBV3-2	TRBJ1-3	CASSQLGQGFNF	TGTGCCAGCAGCCAACTAGGACAGGGCTTTAATTTT
NA	NA	TRBV5-6	TRBJ2-2	CASSSTGSAGELFF	TGTGCCAGCAGCTCTACAGGGTCGGCCGGGGAGCTGTTTTTT
NA	once	TRBV29-1	TRBJ1-1	CTIRGANTEAFF	TGCACCATAAGGGGGGCTAACACTGAAGCTTTCTTT
NA	NA	TRBV7-9	TRBJ1-2	CASSLDIVGGYTF	TGTGCCAGCAGCTTAGACATTGTGGGTGGCTACACCTTC
TRBD1	once	TRBV7-9	TRBJ1-2	CASSLAGTVGDYGYTF	TGTGCCAGCAGCTTAGCCGGGACAGTGGGGGACTATGGCTACACCTTC
NA	NA	TRBV18	TRBJ1-6	CASSTGPSFNSPLHF	TGTGCCAGCTCCACCGGGCCAAGTTTTAATTCACCCCTCCACTTT
NA	NA	TRBV7-6	TRBJ2-5	CASSPERTGSQETQYF	TGTGCCAGCAGCCCAGAGCGCACCGGTTCCCAAGAGACCCAGTACTTC
NA	NA	TRBV5-1	TRBJ1-2	CASSDHFRAPNYGYTF	TGCGCCAGCAGCGATCACTTTAGGGCACCTAACTATGGCTACACCTTC
NA	NA	TRBV28	TRBJ2-3	CASSYLQGTDTQYF	TGTGCCAGCAGCTACCTACAGGGCACAGATACGCAGTATTTT
NA	once	TRBV30	TRBJ1-1	CAWSRGVNTEAFF	TGTGCCTGGAGCCGGGGGGTGAACACTGAAGCTTTCTTT
TRBD1	NA	TRBV28	TRBJ1-5	CASSWDSVNQPQHF	TGTGCCAGCAGTTGGGACAGTGTTAATCAGCCCCAGCATTTT
TRBD1	NA	TRBV5-4	TRBJ2-7	CASSPGQAEQYF	TGTGCCAGCAGCCCGGGACAGGCCGAGCAGTACTTC
TRBD1	NA	TRBV29-1	TRBJ1-2	CSVPRTGKSHGYTF	TGCAGCGTCCCCAGGACAGGGAAGTCCCATGGCTACACCTTC
NA	NA	TRBV7-2	TRBJ1-2	CASSSTMSGYTF	TGTGCCAGCAGCTCCACTATGTCGGGCTACACCTTC
NA	NA	TRBV6-5	TRBJ2-1	CASSARGRQDEQFF	TGTGCCAGCAGCGCCAGGGGGAGGCAAGACGAGCAGTTCTTC
NA	NA	TRBV24-1	TRBJ2-1	CATSGGQGTYNEQFF	TGTGCCACCAGCGGTGGGCAGGGGACGTACAATGAGCAGTTCTTC
TRBD1	NA	TRBV10-3	TRBJ1-2	CAISESLTGGQGYTF	TGTGCCATCAGTGAGTCCTTAACAGGGGGTCAAGGCTACACCTTC
TRBD2	NA	TRBV16	TRBJ2-1	CASSPSGGAGSYNEQFF	TGTGCCAGCAGTCCTAGCGGGGGGGCCGGGTCCTACAATGAGCAGTTCTTC
TRBD2	NA	TRBV11-2	TRBJ2-1	CASNIVRGGIGNEQFF	TGTGCCAGCAACATCGTTCGGGGGGGAATCGGAAATGAGCAGTTCTTC
NA	NA	TRBV2	TRBJ1-4	CASSATGSEKLFF	TGTGCCAGCAGTGCGACAGGATCTGAAAAACTGTTTTTT
NA	NA	TRBV6-5	TRBJ1-1	CASSYSGVGVTEAFF	TGTGCCAGCAGTTACTCGGGGGTTGGGGTCACTGAAGCTTTCTTT
NA	NA	TRBV21-1	TRBJ1-2	CASSPAGRGRGYTF	TGTGCCAGCAGCCCTGCGGGGAGGGGAAGAGGCTACACCTTC
NA	NA	TRBV5-1	TRBJ1-1	CASSQQGQSEAFF	TGCGCCAGCAGCCAACAGGGCCAATCTGAAGCTTTCTTT
TRBD2	NA	TRBV10-3	TRBJ2-1	CAISESRGGGEQFF	TGTGCCATCAGTGAGTCGCGGGGGGGCGGTGAGCAGTTCTTC
TRBD1	NA	TRBV27	TRBJ2-7	CASSYRGNEQYF	TGTGCCAGCAGTTACAGGGGGAACGAGCAGTACTTC
NA	NA	TRBV9	TRBJ1-3	CASSEGHPGNTIYF	TGTGCCAGCAGCGAGGGACACCCGGGAAACACCATATATTTT
TRBD2	NA	TRBV29-1	TRBJ2-3	CSAGLAGRSLTDTQYF	TGCAGCGCGGGACTAGCGGGACGCTCTCTGACAGATACGCAGTATTTT
NA	NA	TRBV7-9	TRBJ1-1	CASSLVRTNTEAFF	TGTGCCAGCAGCTTAGTCCGAACGAACACTGAAGCTTTCTTT
NA	once	TRBV20-1	TRBJ1-2	CSASATLGRGYTF	TGCAGTGCTAGTGCTACTCTCGGGCGGGGCTACACCTTC
NA	NA	TRBV12-3/TRBV12-4	TRBJ1-1	CASSFLRGDEAFF	TGTGCCAGCAGTTTTCTTCGAGGGGATGAAGCTTTCTTT
NA	NA	TRBV12-3/TRBV12-4	TRBJ2-7	CASSSTRVSEQYF	TGTGCCAGCAGTTCAACCAGGGTATCCGAGCAGTACTTC
NA	NA	TRBV7-3	TRBJ1-6	CASSLGQNSPLHF	TGTGCCAGCAGCTTAGGGCAAAATTCACCCCTCCACTTT
NA	NA	TRBV6-2/TRBV6-3	TRBJ1-2	CASSRALPNYGYTF	TGTGCCAGCAGCAGGGCGCTCCCCAACTATGGCTACACCTTC
TRBD2	once	TRBV19	TRBJ2-1	CASSRLAESSYNEQFF	TGTGCCAGTAGTAGACTAGCGGAGAGCTCCTACAATGAGCAGTTCTTC
NA	NA	TRBV5-1	TRBJ1-3	CASSSDRASGNTIYF	TGCGCCAGCAGCTCGGACCGGGCCTCTGGAAACACCATATATTTT
NA	NA	TRBV3-1/TRBV3-2	TRBJ1-2	CASSQQASRGGYTF	TGTGCCAGCAGCCAACAGGCCTCGAGAGGCGGCTACACCTTC
NA	NA	TRBV3-1/TRBV3-2	TRBJ2-2	CASSQDLQTGELFF	TGTGCCAGCAGCCAAGATCTGCAAACCGGGGAGCTGTTTTTT
NA	NA	TRBV14	TRBJ2-7	CASSQGRKASYEQYF	TGTGCCAGCAGCCAAGGGCGGAAAGCATCCTACGAGCAGTACTTC
TRBD1	NA	TRBV11-2	TRBJ2-7	CASSLRDRVTYEQYF	TGTGCCAGCAGCTTAAGGGACAGGGTAACCTACGAGCAGTACTTC
TRBD1	NA	TRBV18	TRBJ1-3	CASSRGTGGGNTIYF	TGTGCCAGCTCACGGGGGACAGGTGGTGGAAACACCATATATTTT
NA	NA	TRBV28	TRBJ1-2	CASSAPGGAQKGYTF	TGTGCCAGCAGCGCCCCCGGGGGGGCCCAGAAAGGCTACACCTTC
NA	NA	TRBV5-1	TRBJ2-2	CASSPPNTGELFF	TGCGCCAGCAGCCCCCCGAACACCGGGGAGCTGTTTTTT